These 3 T cell receptor beta chains came from one sample sequenced in a study of T cells expressing NK-cell markers. TCRdb reworked the 5' RACE reads into one entry per CDR3 protein, no DNA. The table gives roughly 380,000 distinct CDR3 sequences; the top ten clones make up 4% to 6.5% of it. Source material: blood T cells: a sorted CD56 or NKG2C T cell subset, CD4+ or CD8+ T cells, or bulk PBMC T cells (not recorded which). The receptors come from a man aged 18 to 69 in good health.

J is TRBJ1-2 and V is TRBV5-1; TCRdb's D call of TRBD1 is untestable without DNA. Germline loops: CDR1 SGHRS, CDR2 YFSETQ. There are 15 residues in the CDR3. This CDR3 is CASSVLRQGIDGYTF.

V and J are TRBV15 and TRBJ2-3. Germline CDR1 is LNHNV and CDR2 is YYDKDF (reference sequence). There are 17 residues in the CDR3. The CDR3 loop is CATSRDLAGANTDTQYF.

The chain has TRBV18 and TRBJ1-1; TCRdb selects TRBD1, and the lack of DNA leaves this call unchecked. The length of the CDR3 is 17 residues. Germline V lookup: CDR1 KGHSH, CDR2 LQKENI. The chain's CDR3 is CASSRSRGEMVNTEAFF.